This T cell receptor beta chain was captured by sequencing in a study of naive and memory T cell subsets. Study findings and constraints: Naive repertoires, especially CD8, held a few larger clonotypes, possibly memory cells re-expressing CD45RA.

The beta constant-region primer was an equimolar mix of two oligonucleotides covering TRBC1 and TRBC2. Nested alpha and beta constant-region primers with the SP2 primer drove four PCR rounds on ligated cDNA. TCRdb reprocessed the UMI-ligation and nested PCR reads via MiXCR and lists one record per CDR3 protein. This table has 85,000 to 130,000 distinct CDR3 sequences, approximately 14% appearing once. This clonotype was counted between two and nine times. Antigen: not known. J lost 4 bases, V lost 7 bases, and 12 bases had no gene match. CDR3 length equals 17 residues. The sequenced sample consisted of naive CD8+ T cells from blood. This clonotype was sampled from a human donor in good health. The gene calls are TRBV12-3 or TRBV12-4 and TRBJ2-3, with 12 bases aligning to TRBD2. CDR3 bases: TGTGCCAGCACCCCCGGACTAGCGGGGAGCGGGGCAGATACGCAGTATTTT. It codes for CASTPGLAGSGADTQYF.